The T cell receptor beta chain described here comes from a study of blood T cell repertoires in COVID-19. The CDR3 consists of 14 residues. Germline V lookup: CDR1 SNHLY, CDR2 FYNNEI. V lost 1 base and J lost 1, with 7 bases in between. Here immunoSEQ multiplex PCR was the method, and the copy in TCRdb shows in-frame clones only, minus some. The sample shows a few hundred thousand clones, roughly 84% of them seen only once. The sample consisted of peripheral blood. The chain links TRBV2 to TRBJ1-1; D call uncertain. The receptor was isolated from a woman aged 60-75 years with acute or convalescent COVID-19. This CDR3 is CASSEGGWNTEAFF. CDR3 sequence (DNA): TGTGCCAGCAGTGAAGGCGGATGGAACACTGAAGCTTTCTTT.